This note documents a single T cell receptor (beta chain) sequence. The CDR3 sequence is 14 residues long. Trimming at V came to 0 bases and at J to 8 bases, leaving 8 bases not matched to a gene. The germline V gene encodes CDR1 DFQATT and CDR2 SNEGSKA (reference sequence). This sample is part of a study of CD8 T cells in Susac syndrome. It was with random hexamers that about 0.45 to 1 ug RNA was reverse transcribed. MiXCR, run by TCRdb on the immunoSEQ multiplex PCR reads, gives a single entry per CDR3 protein. This table has 150,000 or so distinct CDR3 sequences, 95% appearing once. The gene calls are TRBV20-1 and TRBJ1-2, with 8 bases lining up with TRBD1. Sequencing was done on a sample of CD4+ T cells from PBMCs. The TCR comes from a human donor with Susac syndrome. The CDR3 sequence: CSAREWQGARGYTF. CDR3 sequence (DNA): TGCAGTGCTAGAGAGTGGCAGGGGGCGCGCGGCTACACCTTC.